This is a list of T cell receptor beta chains from one sample in a study of T cell repertoires in cytomegalovirus infection. Antigens for these TCRs are unknown. TCRdb re-analysed the reads in MiXCR, keeping a single row per CDR3 protein. Here the sample spans approximately 730,000 distinct CDR3 sequences, 30% to 40% being singletons. The specimen was cultured PBMCs, collected from culture after CMV antigen stimulation. These receptor sequences come from a human donor in good health (CMV status not recorded). Some clones in this sample may be carry-over from other donors' samples. CDR3s include the opening cysteine and the closing phenylalanine or tryptophan. Fields, in order: clone size, J gene, V gene, D gene, CDR3 protein, CDR3 DNA. The D gene is left open where the match is weak. Expanded clones get a size class; other rows say once, few or many, or leave the size out.

NA TRBJ1-5 TRBV6-1 NA CASSAEDRQPQHF TGTGCCAGCAGTGCCGAGGACCGTCAGCCCCAGCATTTT
few TRBJ1-5 TRBV20-1 NA CSATQFSNQPQHF TGCAGTGCTACACAGTTCAGCAATCAGCCCCAGCATTTT
NA TRBJ2-5 TRBV7-6 NA CASTQTEETQYF TGTGCCAGCACCCAGACTGAAGAGACCCAGTACTTC
many TRBJ2-3 TRBV6-1 NA CASSGTGITDTQYF TGTGCCAGCAGCGGGACCGGAATCACAGATACGCAGTATTTT
few TRBJ2-7 TRBV2 NA CASRMGSSYEQYF TGTGCCAGCAGGATGGGCAGCTCCTACGAGCAGTACTTC
NA TRBJ2-3 TRBV7-8 NA CASSFLRSADTQYF TGTGCCAGCAGCTTCCTTAGGAGTGCAGATACGCAGTATTTT
NA TRBJ2-3 TRBV4-2 NA CASSQERASTDTQYF TGTGCCAGCAGCCAAGAGCGGGCAAGCACAGATACGCAGTATTTT
few TRBJ1-3 TRBV6-1 NA CASSERGTGNTIYF TGTGCCAGCAGTGAGAGAGGGACTGGAAACACCATATATTTT
NA TRBJ2-1 TRBV7-1 NA CASRHSPGDEQFF TGTGCCAGCAGGCACTCCCCAGGAGATGAGCAGTTCTTC
few TRBJ1-5 TRBV7-4 TRBD1 CASSSGTGNLTNQPQHF TGTGCCAGCAGCTCCGGGACAGGGAATTTAACGAATCAGCCCCAGCATTTT
many TRBJ2-1 TRBV7-6 NA CASSPTPMHNEQFF TGTGCCAGCAGCCCAACTCCAATGCACAATGAGCAGTTCTTC
NA TRBJ2-7 TRBV6-6 NA CASSASRTLSYEQYF TGTGCCAGCAGTGCCTCTAGGACCCTCTCCTACGAGCAGTACTTC
few TRBJ2-4 TRBV6-2/TRBV6-3 TRBD2 CASSGAGVDIQYF TGTGCCAGCAGCGGAGCGGGAGTCGACATTCAGTACTTC
NA TRBJ1-1 TRBV7-6 NA CASSRQTGMNTEAFF TGTGCCAGCAGCCGACAGACAGGAATGAACACTGAAGCTTTCTTT
NA TRBJ1-5 TRBV19 NA CASSIMGSSNQPQHF TGTGCCAGTAGTATAATGGGTTCGAGCAATCAGCCCCAGCATTTT
few TRBJ2-2 TRBV20-1 NA CSARALPGTGELFF TGCAGTGCTAGAGCGCTACCGGGCACCGGGGAGCTGTTTTTT